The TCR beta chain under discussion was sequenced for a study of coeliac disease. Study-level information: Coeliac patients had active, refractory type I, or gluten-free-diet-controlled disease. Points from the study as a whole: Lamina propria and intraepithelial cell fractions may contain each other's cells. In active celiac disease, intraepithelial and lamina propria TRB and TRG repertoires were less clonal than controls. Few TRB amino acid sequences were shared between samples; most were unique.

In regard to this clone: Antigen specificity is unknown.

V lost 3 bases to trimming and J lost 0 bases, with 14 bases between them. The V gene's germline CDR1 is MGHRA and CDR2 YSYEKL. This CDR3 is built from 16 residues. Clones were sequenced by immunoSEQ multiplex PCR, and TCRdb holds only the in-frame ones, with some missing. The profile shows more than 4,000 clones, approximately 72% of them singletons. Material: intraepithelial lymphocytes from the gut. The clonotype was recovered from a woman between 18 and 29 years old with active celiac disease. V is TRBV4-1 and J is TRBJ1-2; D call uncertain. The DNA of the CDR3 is TGCGCCAGCAGCCAGAGCCCCGACGGGGCTAACTATGGCTACACCTTC. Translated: CASSQSPDGANYGYTF.